A single sample is the source of the 8 T cell receptor beta chains below, sequenced in a study of T-cell reconstitution after alpha-beta-depleted transplantation in children. The library targeted TCRbeta and was prepared with unique molecular identifiers. TCRdb reanalysed the PCR reads using MiXCR and keeps one entry per CDR3 protein. The sample comprises about 610,000 distinct CDR3 sequences, 10% to 13% of which are singletons, and less than 5% rests with the top ten. The sample consisted of PBMCs from the stem cell graft donor, taken from the stem cell graft. These TCRs come from a human donor who donated a stem cell graft to a child with acute myeloid leukemia.

This clonotype was seen more than once but under ten times. This rearrangement joins TRBV7-9 to TRBJ1-5; the match to TRBD1 covers 9 bases. The CDR3 runs to 15 residues. Losses at the gene ends were 7 bases for V and 1 base for J; bases not matched to a gene: 5. In germline, CDR1 is SEHNR, CDR2 FQNEAQ (reference sequence). For the CDR3, the DNA is TGTGCCAGCACTTACAGGGGGCCCAGCAATCAGCCCCAGCATTTT. It codes for CASTYRGPSNQPQHF. The whole variable domain, remainder taken from reference TRBV7-9 and TRBJ1-5, is DTGVSQNPRHKITKRGQNVTFRCDPISEHNRLYWYRQTLGQGPEFLTYFQNEAQLEKSRLLSDRFSAERPKGSFSTLEIQRTEQGDSAMYLCASTYRGPSNQPQHFGDGTRLSIL.

This clonotype was counted at least ten times. The rearrangement joins TRBV3-1 to TRBJ1-2; possibly TRBD1 for D (6 bases). This CDR3 contains 16 residues. The V gene's germline CDR1 is LGHDT and CDR2 YNNKEL (reference sequence). With 3 bases removed from V and 4 bases from J, the gap between germline ends came to 18 bases. CDR3: CASSQTDSPGLYGYTF. The DNA for the CDR3 is TGTGCCAGCAGCCAGACGGACAGTCCTGGTCTCTATGGCTACACCTTC.

The sample holds a few counts of this clonotype. The genes are TRBV20-1 and TRBJ2-1; 9 bases are a match to TRBD2. Unmatched junction bases numbered 6, after V lost 1 base and J lost 2 bases. This CDR3 region has 16 residues. The germline gives CDR1 DFQATT, CDR2 SNEGSKA (reference sequence). The CDR3 loop reads CSARGGREGAYNEQFF. CDR3 sequence (DNA): TGCAGTGCTAGAGGGGGGCGGGAGGGCGCCTACAATGAGCAGTTCTTC.

The V call is TRBV28, the J call TRBJ2-1; TRBD1 agrees at 7 bases. The CDR3 covers 13 residues. V shed 8 bases, J shed 2 bases, and the junction held 3 bases outside the gene matches. Per germline, CDR1 MDHEN and CDR2 SYDVKM. The CDR3 region is CASAQGAYNEQFF. CDR3 in DNA: TGTGCCAGCGCGCAGGGGGCCTACAATGAGCAGTTCTTC. Using reference TRBV28 and TRBJ2-1 for the parts outside the CDR3, the full variable domain is DVKVTQSSRYLVKRTGEKVFLECVQDMDHENMFWYRQDPGLGLRLIYFSYDVKMKEKGDIPEGYSVSREKKERFSLILESASTNQTSMYLCASAQGAYNEQFFGPGTRLTVL.

This chain uses TRBV7-2 with TRBJ2-1, with 11 nucleotides matching TRBD2. The CDR3 runs to 16 residues. V shed 7 bases, J shed 3 bases, and the junction held 8 bases outside the gene matches. Per germline, CDR1 SGHTA and CDR2 FQGNSA. The CDR3 nucleotides are TGTGCCAGCACCACACCCGGGACTAGCGGCTACAATGAGCAGTTCTTC. It is translated as CASTTPGTSGYNEQFF.

The chain links TRBV6-2 or TRBV6-3 to TRBJ2-7, with 7 bases lining up with TRBD2. Germline trimming cut 6 bases from V and 1 base from J; bases unmatched to any gene: 6. Germline CDR1 reads MNHEY; CDR2 reads SVGEGT. This CDR3 comprises 14 residues. The CDR3 nucleotides read TGTGCCAGCAGCCGTAGACTAGCTTCCTACGAGCAGTACTTC. It codes for CASSRRLASYEQYF.

This clonotype was counted a few times. The V gene is TRBV7-2, the J gene TRBJ2-3, with 8 positions matching TRBD2. Germline V CDR1 and CDR2: SGHTA, FQGNSA. The J segment lost 4 bases and the V segment lost 2 bases, leaving 8 bases of the junction unmatched. The CDR3 length is 16 residues. The CDR3, as DNA: TGTGCCAGCAGCTTACGGGAGGGCCAATACCCAGATACGCAGTATTTT. It yields the protein CASSLREGQYPDTQYF.

This clonotype was observed many times. J is TRBJ2-1 and V is TRBV12-3 or TRBV12-4; 7 positions agree with TRBD2. The CDR3 loop spans 14 amino acids. Germline trimming cut 3 bases from V and 6 bases from J; bases unmatched to any gene: 5. The CDR3 DNA follows: TGTGCCAGCAGTTTCAGCGGGGTCGGCAATGAGCAGTTCTTC. Translated: CASSFSGVGNEQFF.